Listed below are T cell receptor beta chains from one sample, sequenced in a study of response to subunit inactivated influenza vaccine. Using its own MiXCR run on the RT-PCR reads, TCRdb lists one record per CDR3 protein. The sample consists of about 520,000 distinct CDR3 sequences, about 7.2% of them appearing once. The source material was PBMCs from blood, sampled roughly 24 months after vaccination. Source of these receptors: a man aged 50-75 years who received an inactivated influenza vaccine. The CDR3 runs from the conserved cysteine through the conserved F or W. D genes are given only for firm matches. Expanded clones are given a class, and other clones once, few, many or no size at all.

j_call | v_call | clone_size | d_call | cdr3_aa | cdr3_nt
TRBJ2-1 | TRBV20-1 | NA | TRBD2 | CSARREDNEQFF | TGCAGTGCTAGACGGGAGGACAATGAGCAGTTCTTC
TRBJ2-7 | TRBV7-2 | NA | TRBD1 | CASTDRDRAGYEQYF | TGTGCCAGCACCGATCGGGACAGGGCAGGTTACGAGCAGTACTTC
TRBJ2-3 | TRBV7-2 | many | NA | CASSSGLRRGDTQYF | TGTGCCAGCAGCTCGGGACTTCGTCGGGGAGATACGCAGTATTTT
TRBJ2-7 | TRBV20-1 | many | NA | CSARAVVGTGYEQYF | TGCAGTGCTAGGGCGGTCGTCGGGACGGGCTACGAGCAGTACTTC
TRBJ2-1 | TRBV29-1 | few | TRBD2 | CSVELEGGFF | TGCAGCGTTGAATTGGAGGGAGGGTTTTTC
TRBJ2-5 | TRBV15 | NA | NA | CATSRDKGGRVGTQYF | TGTGCCACCAGCAGAGATAAGGGGGGCCGGGTTGGGACCCAGTACTTC
TRBJ2-5 | TRBV5-6 | few | NA | CASSFYRAKQETQYF | TGTGCCAGCAGCTTCTACAGGGCGAAACAAGAGACCCAGTACTTC
TRBJ1-2 | TRBV5-1 | NA | TRBD1 | CASSLAGQGEGYTF | TGCGCCAGCAGCTTGGCCGGACAGGGAGAAGGCTACACCTTC
TRBJ1-2 | TRBV12-3/TRBV12-4 | few | NA | CASTPGTVYGYTF | TGTGCCAGCACACCTGGGACCGTCTATGGCTACACCTTC
TRBJ2-7 | TRBV29-1 | many | NA | CSVEDPKAGQYF | TGCAGCGTTGAAGATCCTAAGGCAGGGCAGTACTTC
TRBJ2-7 | TRBV5-1 | few | TRBD2 | CASSLALLAGGITYEQYF | TGCGCCAGCAGCTTGGCCCTACTAGCGGGGGGGATCACCTACGAGCAGTACTTC
TRBJ2-3 | TRBV30 | few | NA | CAWSPRGTTDTQYF | TGTGCCTGGAGCCCTCGCGGGACTACAGATACGCAGTATTTT
TRBJ1-2 | TRBV12-3/TRBV12-4 | NA | NA | CASSPSGPGWRGYTF | TGTGCCAGCAGTCCTAGTGGCCCGGGGTGGCGCGGCTACACCTTC
TRBJ2-5 | TRBV5-1 | few | TRBD1 | CASSLGSGGYLETQYF | TGCGCCAGCAGCTTGGGTTCAGGGGGCTACCTGGAGACCCAGTACTTC
TRBJ2-3 | TRBV5-1 | few | NA | CASSFPMAILSTDTQYF | TGCGCCAGCAGCTTCCCGATGGCGATCTTAAGCACAGATACGCAGTATTTT
TRBJ2-4 | TRBV19 | NA | TRBD1 | CASSRQGDAKNIQYF | TGTGCCAGTAGTAGACAGGGGGATGCCAAAAACATTCAGTACTTC
TRBJ2-3 | TRBV7-9 | NA | TRBD2 | CASSAGLVGRDTQYF | TGTGCCAGCAGCGCTGGACTAGTGGGGAGAGATACGCAGTATTTT
TRBJ2-7 | TRBV28 | few | TRBD1 | CATTTPRQGPYEQYF | TGTGCCACCACAACACCTCGACAGGGCCCCTACGAGCAGTACTTC
TRBJ2-7 | TRBV4-3 | many | NA | CASSQDLFGSSYEQYF | TGCGCCAGCAGCCAAGATCTGTTTGGGAGTTCCTACGAGCAGTACTTC
TRBJ1-1 | TRBV2 | few | NA | CASRVDVRAEAFF | TGTGCCAGCAGAGTGGACGTCCGGGCTGAAGCTTTCTTT
TRBJ2-2 | TRBV2 | NA | NA | CASSELIRVGIAGELFF | TGTGCCAGCAGTGAACTAATTCGGGTCGGGATCGCCGGGGAGCTGTTTTTT
TRBJ1-2 | TRBV5-1 | few | NA | CASSVGGDPGRDGYTF | TGCGCCAGCAGCGTGGGCGGAGACCCGGGTAGGGATGGCTACACCTTC
TRBJ2-7 | TRBV9 | few | NA | CASSVGQDSYEQYF | TGTGCCAGCAGCGTTGGGCAGGACTCCTACGAGCAGTACTTC
TRBJ2-5 | TRBV7-2 | NA | NA | CASSLNHGGQQETQYF | TGTGCCAGCAGCTTAAATCACGGCGGACAGCAAGAGACCCAGTACTTC
TRBJ2-7 | TRBV28 | NA | NA | CASSLGAVKGYEQYF | TGTGCCAGCAGTTTGGGGGCGGTAAAAGGCTACGAGCAGTACTTC
TRBJ1-2 | TRBV3-1 | few | NA | CASSHSYGGGYGYTF | TGTGCCAGCAGCCATTCCTACGGGGGCGGCTATGGCTACACCTTC
TRBJ1-5 | TRBV20-1 | NA | NA | CSARGGGSRNQPQHF | TGCAGTGCTAGAGGTGGGGGGTCGCGCAATCAGCCCCAGCATTTT
TRBJ1-2 | TRBV4-3 | NA | NA | CASSLFFGESYGYTF | TGCGCCAGCAGCTTATTTTTTGGGGAAAGCTATGGCTACACCTTC
TRBJ2-5 | TRBV29-1 | NA | NA | CSVKGTETQYF | TGCAGCGTTAAGGGTACAGAGACCCAGTACTTC
TRBJ2-7 | TRBV12-3/TRBV12-4 | few | TRBD1 | CASSNHGTGSYEQYF | TGTGCCAGCAGCAACCACGGGACAGGGAGCTACGAGCAGTACTTC
TRBJ2-1 | TRBV7-2 | NA | TRBD2 | CASSARGGTYNEQFF | TGTGCCAGCAGCGCCCGGGGGGGCACCTACAATGAGCAGTTCTTC